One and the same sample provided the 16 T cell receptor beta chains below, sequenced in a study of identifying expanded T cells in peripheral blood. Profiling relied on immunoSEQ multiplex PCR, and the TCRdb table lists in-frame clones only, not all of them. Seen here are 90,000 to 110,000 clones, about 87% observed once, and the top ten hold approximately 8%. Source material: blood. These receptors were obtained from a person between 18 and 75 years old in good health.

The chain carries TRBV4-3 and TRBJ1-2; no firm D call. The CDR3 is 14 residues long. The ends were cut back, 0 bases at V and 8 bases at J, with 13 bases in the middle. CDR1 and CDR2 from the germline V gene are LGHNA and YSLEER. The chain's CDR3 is CASSQDQPLGGYTF. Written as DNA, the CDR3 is TGCGCCAGCAGCCAAGATCAGCCTCTCGGGGGCTACACCTTC.

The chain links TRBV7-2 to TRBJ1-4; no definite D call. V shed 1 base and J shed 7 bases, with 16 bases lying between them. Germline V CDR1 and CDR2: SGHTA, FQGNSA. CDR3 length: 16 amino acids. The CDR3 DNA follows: TGTGCCAGCAGCTTAGAGTTGGGCGGGAAAGGTGAAAAACTGTTTTTT. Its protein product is CASSLELGGKGEKLFF.

The CDR3 DNA sequence: TGCGCCAGCAGACCGGGACAGAGCGTAACCTACGAGCAGTACTTC. Translating gives CASRPGQSVTYEQYF. This rearrangement joins TRBV5-1 to TRBJ2-7; TRBD1 aligns across 7 bases. Germline CDR1 SGHRS, CDR2 YFSETQ. The CDR3 is 15 amino acids. Unmatched junction bases numbered 10, after V lost 5 bases and J lost 2 bases.

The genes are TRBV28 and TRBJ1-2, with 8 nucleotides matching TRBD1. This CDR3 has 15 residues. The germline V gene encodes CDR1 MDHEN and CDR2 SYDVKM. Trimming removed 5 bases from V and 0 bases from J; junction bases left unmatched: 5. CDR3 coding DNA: TGTGCCAGCAGTATACAGACAGGGGCTAACTATGGCTACACCTTC. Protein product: CASSIQTGANYGYTF.

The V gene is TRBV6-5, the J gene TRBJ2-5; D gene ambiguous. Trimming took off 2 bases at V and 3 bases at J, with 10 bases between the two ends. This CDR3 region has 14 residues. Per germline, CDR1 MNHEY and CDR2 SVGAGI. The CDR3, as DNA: TGTGCCAGCAGTTACCCAGACCAGGAAGAGACCCAGTACTTC. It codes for CASSYPDQEETQYF.

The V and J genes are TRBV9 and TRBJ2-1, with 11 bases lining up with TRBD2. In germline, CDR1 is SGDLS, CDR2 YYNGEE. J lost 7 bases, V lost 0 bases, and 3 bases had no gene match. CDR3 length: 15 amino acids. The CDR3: CASSVAASGGNEQFF. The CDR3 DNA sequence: TGTGCCAGCAGCGTAGCGGCTAGCGGGGGGAATGAGCAGTTCTTC. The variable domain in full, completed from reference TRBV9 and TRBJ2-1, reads DSGVTQTPKHLITATGQRVTLRCSPRSGDLSVYWYQQSLDQGLQFLIQYYNGEERAKGNILERFSAQQFPDLHSELNLSSLELGDSALYFCASSVAASGGNEQFFGPGTRLTVL.

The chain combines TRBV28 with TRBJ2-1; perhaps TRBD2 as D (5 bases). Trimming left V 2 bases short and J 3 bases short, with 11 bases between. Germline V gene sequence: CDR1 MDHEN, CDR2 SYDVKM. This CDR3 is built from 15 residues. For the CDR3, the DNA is TGTGCCAGCAGTTTACAGATTCGGGACTACAATGAGCAGTTCTTC. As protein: CASSLQIRDYNEQFF.

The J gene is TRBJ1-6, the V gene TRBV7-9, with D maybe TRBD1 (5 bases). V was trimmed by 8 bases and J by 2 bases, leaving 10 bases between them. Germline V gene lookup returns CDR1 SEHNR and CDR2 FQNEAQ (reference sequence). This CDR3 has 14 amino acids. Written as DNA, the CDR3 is TGTGCCAGCGCCCGACAGACCTATAATTCACCCCTCCACTTT. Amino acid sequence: CASARQTYNSPLHF.

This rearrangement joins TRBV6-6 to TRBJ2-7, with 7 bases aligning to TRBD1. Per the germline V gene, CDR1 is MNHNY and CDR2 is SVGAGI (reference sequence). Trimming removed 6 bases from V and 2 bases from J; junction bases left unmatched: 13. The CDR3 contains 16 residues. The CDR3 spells CASSSPRTGDTYEQYF. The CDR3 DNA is TGTGCCAGCAGCAGCCCGAGGACAGGTGACACCTACGAGCAGTACTTC.

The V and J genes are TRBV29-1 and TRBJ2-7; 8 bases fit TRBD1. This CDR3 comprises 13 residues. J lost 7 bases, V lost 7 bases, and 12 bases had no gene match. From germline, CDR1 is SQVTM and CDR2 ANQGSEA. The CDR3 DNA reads TGCAGCGCCGGTCAGCCAGGGGGCGGGGAGCAGTACTTC. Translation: CSAGQPGGGEQYF.

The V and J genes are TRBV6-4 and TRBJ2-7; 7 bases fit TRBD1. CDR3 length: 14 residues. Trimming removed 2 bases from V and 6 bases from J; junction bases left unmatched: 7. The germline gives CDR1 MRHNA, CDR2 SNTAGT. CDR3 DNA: TGTGCCAGCAGTGACGAGGGGGCTAAAGTCGAGCAGTACTTC. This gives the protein CASSDEGAKVEQYF.

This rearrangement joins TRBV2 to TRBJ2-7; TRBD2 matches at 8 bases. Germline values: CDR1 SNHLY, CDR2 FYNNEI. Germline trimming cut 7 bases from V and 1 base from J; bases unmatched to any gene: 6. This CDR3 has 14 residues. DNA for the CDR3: TGTGCCAGCAAGCAACTAGCGGATTCCTACGAGCAGTACTTC. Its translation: CASKQLADSYEQYF.

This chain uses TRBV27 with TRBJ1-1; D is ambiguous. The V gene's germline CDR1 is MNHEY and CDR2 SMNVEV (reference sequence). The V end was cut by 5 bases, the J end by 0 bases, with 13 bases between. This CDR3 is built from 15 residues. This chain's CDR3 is CASSLNRQLNTEAFF. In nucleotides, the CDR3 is TGTGCCAGCAGTCTTAACCGGCAGTTGAACACTGAAGCTTTCTTT.

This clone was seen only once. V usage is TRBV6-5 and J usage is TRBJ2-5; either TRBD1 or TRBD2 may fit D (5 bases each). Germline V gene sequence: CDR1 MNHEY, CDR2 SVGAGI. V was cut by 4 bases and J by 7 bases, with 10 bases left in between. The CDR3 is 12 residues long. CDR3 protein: CASSSPGTTQYF. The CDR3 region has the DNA TGTGCCAGCAGTTCCCCGGGGACGACCCAGTACTTC.

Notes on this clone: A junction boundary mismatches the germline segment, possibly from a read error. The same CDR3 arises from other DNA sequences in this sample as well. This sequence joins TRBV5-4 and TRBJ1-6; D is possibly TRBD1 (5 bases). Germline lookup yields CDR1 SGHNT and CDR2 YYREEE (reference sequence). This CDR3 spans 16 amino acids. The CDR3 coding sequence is TGCGCCAGCAGCCAAGAGCTATCAGGGACGGGTTCACCCCTCCACTTT. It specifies CASSQELSGTGSPLHF.

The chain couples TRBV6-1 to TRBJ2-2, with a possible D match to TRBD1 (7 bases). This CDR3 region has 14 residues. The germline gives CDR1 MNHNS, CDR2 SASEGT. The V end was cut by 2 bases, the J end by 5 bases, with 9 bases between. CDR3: CASSEQGGTGELFF. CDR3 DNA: TGTGCCAGCAGTGAACAGGGGGGAACCGGGGAGCTGTTTTTT.